This entry concerns a single T cell receptor (beta chain). Its recognized antigen is unknown. Per-base quality was not reported, and no clone a single base away is much larger than it. Preparation of the library involved the immunoSEQ multiplex PCR assay. TCRdb provides this immuneACCESS table in a form limited to in-frame rearrangements. Some clones are lacking; in checked studies, under half of them reflect an unresolved V gene, and why the rest are absent is not known. In this sample the table shows roughly 86,000 clones, roughly 92% of which occur a single time. The ten largest clones capture about 3% of the sample. The sample originates from a study of T cell changes during pregnancy in multiple sclerosis (dated 2019 in TCRdb). With respect to the entire study: Changes in the T cell repertoire over the course of pregnancy were examined in this study in women with multiple sclerosis.

CDR1 and CDR2, looked up from the germline V gene, are SGHVS and FQNEAQ. Including the terminal cysteine and phenylalanine, the CDR3 comprises 17 residues. Only the CDR3 part of the read is kept: 51 bases, read in frame from the first base. V is cut by 2 bases and J by 5 bases, and the space between the germline ends is 20 bases. The V and J segments used are TRBV7-8 and TRBJ2-3; a tentative D match to TRBD2 spans 5 bases. This receptor was taken from a female donor with multiple sclerosis, enrolled in a pregnancy study. Material: peripheral blood, obtained in the first trimester of pregnancy. For the CDR3, the sequence is CASSLRKDSLIGDTQYF. The DNA is TGTGCCAGCAGCTTAAGGAAGGACTCACTGATTGGAGATACGCAGTATTTT.